This TCR beta chain was sequenced in a study of blood T cell repertoires in COVID-19 (TCRdb year 2020). Looking at the study overall: Samples covering the acute and convalescent phases of COVID-19 were provided by collaborators in the United States, Italy and Spain. The repertoires were made available in a free public database intended to serve as a resource for research on the immune response to SARS-CoV-2. The sample metadata nearly always contained a de-identified subject ID, COVID-19 status, age in years and sex. The material from the prospective study consisted of cDNA or gDNA derived from T cells, B-cell-depleted T cells, or PBMCs. Where available, HLA class I and class II types were taken from metadata supplied by the sample provider and were not determined by assay-based typing. Deeply sampled blood TCRbeta repertoires from subjects exposed to, actively infected with, or recovered from COVID-19 were included in the dataset. The samples were drawn from the first 160 participants of the ongoing ImmuneRACE study and from more than 1,000 subjects provided by 6 global collaborators.

On this clone itself: The target of this receptor is not known. No base qualities exist here, and no much larger clone lies one base off it.

The immunoSEQ Assay, a bias-controlled multiplex PCR, was used to amplify TCRbeta CDR3 regions from genomic DNA. The authors' pipeline ran thus. The number of nucleated cells in each sample was estimated from the amplification of reference gene primers within the assay. To quantify the absolute abundance of each unique TCRbeta CDR3 rearrangement, sequence reads were collapsed and filtered. For each sample, productive Simpson clonality was calculated by taking the square root of Simpson's diversity index across productive rearrangements. As stored in TCRdb, this immuneACCESS dataset retains in-frame rearrangements with V and J assigned. A fraction of the clones does not appear; measured against another copy, unresolved V genes explain less than half of the discrepancy, and the remainder lacks a known reason. D and trimming come from the DNA, and the V and J calls and clone size come from that table. This sample has tens of thousands of clones in its table, and roughly nine tenths of those were observed once. Approximately 1.5% of the sample is in the top ten clones.

Trimming takes 9 bases from V and 3 bases from J, and the germline ends sit 14 bases apart. In the germline V gene (reference sequence), CDR1 corresponds to LNHDA and CDR2 to SQIVND. Including the terminal cysteine and phenylalanine, the CDR3 comprises 13 residues. The entry retains the CDR3 DNA only, 39 bases that are in frame from base 1. The study at large found these results: Clinical and demographic metadata were provided uncurated, with the amount varying by source and participant.

The collaborating institutions used their own protocols to collect whole blood in K2EDTA tubes. For TCRbeta analysis, collaborators shipped samples in one of three forms: frozen whole blood, isolated PBMCs, or DNA extracted from either of those sample types. Sequences were obtained from peripheral blood. This clonotype was sampled from a man aged 55 to 70 with acute or convalescent COVID-19. The chain uses TRBV19 and TRBJ1-2, with no D gene named confidently. The DNA sequence is given as TGTGCCAGCAGGCCAGGATCGGACTATGGCTACACCTTC. Protein translation: CASRPGSDYGYTF. Joined to the reference TRBV19 and TRBJ1-2 proteins, this CDR3 gives the full variable domain: DGGITQSPKYLFRKEGQNVTLSCEQNLNHDAMYWYRQDPGQGLRLIYYSQIVNDFQKGDIAEGYSVSREKKESFPLTVTSAQKNPTAFYLCASRPGSDYGYTFGSGTRLTVV.